Sequencing of this TCR beta chain was carried out in a study of OX40 agonist ivuxolimab in advanced cancers. Study information: Those enrolled were 70% to 85% male, with a mean age of roughly 62 years and ages from roughly 23 to 79. Study conclusions and caveats: Low normalized T-cell clonal expansion also characterized some of the nonresponders. Clonal expansion by week 6 occurred in CD4+ and CD8+ blood T cells (at 0.1 to 3.0 mg/kg).

Here immunoSEQ multiplex PCR was the method, and the copy in TCRdb shows in-frame clones only, minus some. The data show about 60,000 clones, with 85% seen just once and 4% held by the top ten. On this clone: Its antigen is currently unknown.

Germline CDR1 is SGHAT and CDR2 is FQNNGV. V lost 5 bases and J lost 14, with 19 bases in between. The CDR3 has 13 amino acids. Patients were excluded for autoimmune disease history or systemic immunosuppression. This sequence originates from an adult with an advanced solid tumor such as melanoma, head and neck, liver or kidney cancer. This sample comprised CD4+ or CD8+ T cells sorted from blood, obtained in a trial of the OX40 agonist ivuxolimab. The chain employs TRBV11-2 and TRBJ2-1; the D gene is possibly TRBD1 (8 bases). The CDR3 loop reads CASSTDREGHKFF. CDR3 in DNA: TGTGCCAGCAGCACGGACAGGGAGGGTCACAAGTTCTTC.